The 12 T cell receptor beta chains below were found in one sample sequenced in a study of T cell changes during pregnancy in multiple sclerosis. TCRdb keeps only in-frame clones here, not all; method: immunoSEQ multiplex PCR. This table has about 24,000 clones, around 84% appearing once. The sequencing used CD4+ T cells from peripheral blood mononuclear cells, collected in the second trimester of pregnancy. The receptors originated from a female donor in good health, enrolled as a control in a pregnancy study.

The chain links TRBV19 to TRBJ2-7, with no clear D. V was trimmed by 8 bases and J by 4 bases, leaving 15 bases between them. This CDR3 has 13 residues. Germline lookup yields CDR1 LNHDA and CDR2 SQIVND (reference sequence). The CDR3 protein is CASPTRWLYEQYF. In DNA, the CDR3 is TGTGCCAGTCCCACCAGATGGCTGTACGAGCAGTACTTC.

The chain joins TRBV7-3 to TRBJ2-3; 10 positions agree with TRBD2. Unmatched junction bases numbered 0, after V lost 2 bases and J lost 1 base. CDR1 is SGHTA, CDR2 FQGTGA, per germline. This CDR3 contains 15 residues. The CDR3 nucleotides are TGTGCCAGCAGCTTACTAGCGGGGGGCACAGATACGCAGTATTTT. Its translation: CASSLLAGGTDTQYF.

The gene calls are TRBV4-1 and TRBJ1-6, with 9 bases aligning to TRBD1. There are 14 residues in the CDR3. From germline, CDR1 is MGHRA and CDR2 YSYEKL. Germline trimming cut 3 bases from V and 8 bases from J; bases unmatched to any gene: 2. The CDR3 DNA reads TGCGCCAGCAGCCAGGGACAGGGCTATTCACCCCTCCACTTT. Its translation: CASSQGQGYSPLHF.

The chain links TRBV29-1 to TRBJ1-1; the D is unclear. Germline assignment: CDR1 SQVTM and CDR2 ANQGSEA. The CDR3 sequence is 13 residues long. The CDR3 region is CSAYGVANTEAFF. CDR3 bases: TGCAGTGCGTACGGGGTTGCGAACACTGAAGCTTTCTTT.

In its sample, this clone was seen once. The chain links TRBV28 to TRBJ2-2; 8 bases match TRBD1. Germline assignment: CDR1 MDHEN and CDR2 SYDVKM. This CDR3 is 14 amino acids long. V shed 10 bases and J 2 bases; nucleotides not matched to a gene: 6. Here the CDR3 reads CAIVDRGNTGELFF. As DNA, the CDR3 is TGTGCCATCGTCGACAGGGGCAACACCGGGGAGCTGTTTTTT.

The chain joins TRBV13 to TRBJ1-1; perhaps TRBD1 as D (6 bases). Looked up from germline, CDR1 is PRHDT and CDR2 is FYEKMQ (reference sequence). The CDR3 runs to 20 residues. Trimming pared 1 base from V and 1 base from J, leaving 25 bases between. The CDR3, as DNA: TGTGCCAGCAGCTTAGAAGCGCTGGGGGCCGGGATTATAGAGAACACTGAAGCTTTCTTT. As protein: CASSLEALGAGIIENTEAFF.

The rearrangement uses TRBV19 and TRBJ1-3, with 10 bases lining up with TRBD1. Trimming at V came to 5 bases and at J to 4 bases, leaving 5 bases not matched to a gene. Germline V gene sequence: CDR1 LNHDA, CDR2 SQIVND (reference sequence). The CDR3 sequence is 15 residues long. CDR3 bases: TGTGCCAGTAGTTGGGGACAGGGGATCGGAAACACCATATATTTT. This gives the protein CASSWGQGIGNTIYF. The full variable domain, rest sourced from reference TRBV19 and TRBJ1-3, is DGGITQSPKYLFRKEGQNVTLSCEQNLNHDAMYWYRQDPGQGLRLIYYSQIVNDFQKGDIAEGYSVSREKKESFPLTVTSAQKNPTAFYLCASSWGQGIGNTIYFGEGSWLTVV.

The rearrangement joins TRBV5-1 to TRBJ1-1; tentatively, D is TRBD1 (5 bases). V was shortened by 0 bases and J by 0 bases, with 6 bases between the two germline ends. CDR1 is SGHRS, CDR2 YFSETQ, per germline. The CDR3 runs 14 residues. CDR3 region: CASSLAGMNTEAFF. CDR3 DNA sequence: TGCGCCAGCAGCTTGGCAGGGATGAACACTGAAGCTTTCTTT.

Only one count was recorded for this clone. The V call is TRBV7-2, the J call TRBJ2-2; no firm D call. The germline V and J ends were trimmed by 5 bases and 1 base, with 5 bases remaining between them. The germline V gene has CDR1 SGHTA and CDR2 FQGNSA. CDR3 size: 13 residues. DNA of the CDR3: TGTGCCAGCAGCAGCCTGAACACCGGGGAGCTGTTTTTT. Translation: CASSSLNTGELFF.

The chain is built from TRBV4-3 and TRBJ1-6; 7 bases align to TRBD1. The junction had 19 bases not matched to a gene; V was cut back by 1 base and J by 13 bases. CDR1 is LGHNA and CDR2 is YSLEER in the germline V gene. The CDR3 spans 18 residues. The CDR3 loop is CASSQVRLGRTGLSPLHF. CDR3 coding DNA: TGCGCCAGCAGCCAAGTGAGGTTGGGCAGGACAGGACTGTCTCCCCTCCACTTT.

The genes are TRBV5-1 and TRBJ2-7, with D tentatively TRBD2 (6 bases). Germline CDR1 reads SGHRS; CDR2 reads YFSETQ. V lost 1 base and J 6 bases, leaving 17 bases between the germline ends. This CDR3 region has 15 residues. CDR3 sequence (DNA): TGCGCCAGCAGCTTGTTTACCCAAATGGGGGGCGAGCAGTACTTC. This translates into CASSLFTQMGGEQYF.

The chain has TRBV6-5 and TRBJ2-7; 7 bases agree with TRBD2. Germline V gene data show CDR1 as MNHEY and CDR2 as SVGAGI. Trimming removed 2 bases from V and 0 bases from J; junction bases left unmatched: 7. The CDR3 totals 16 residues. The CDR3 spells CASSYGWPSGSYEQYF. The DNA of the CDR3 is TGTGCCAGCAGTTACGGTTGGCCTAGCGGCTCCTACGAGCAGTACTTC.